The source of this T cell receptor (beta chain) is a study of Tregs in tolerant kidney transplant recipients. Method: immunoSEQ multiplex PCR; TCRdb's copy keeps in-frame clones and lacks some. The data hold some 68,000 clones, with 84% observed a single time. Concerning this clone itself: The antigen is not known.

V was trimmed by 6 bases and J by 0 bases, leaving 6 bases between them. The CDR3 is 13 residues long. The germline V gene encodes CDR1 MNHEY and CDR2 SVGAGI. Findings and limits, study-wide: Biological reproducibility was not directly addressed, but technical replication error appeared minimal.

This clonotype was obtained from a human donor in good health. The sequenced sample consisted of CD4+ T cells from blood. The rearrangement uses TRBV6-5 and TRBJ2-1; D not resolved. The CDR3 is CASRAASYNEQFF. The CDR3 bases are TGTGCCAGCAGGGCAGCCTCCTACAATGAGCAGTTCTTC.